Sequencing of this TCR delta chain was carried out in a study of γδ T cells in repeated Plasmodium falciparum infection. Across the study: The natural-infection arm compared Malian children under seasonal malaria with matched Australian children. Sampling occurred at baseline, pre-infection for selected infections, and 21 days post-infection. Some Malian samples span acute malaria episodes; others come from no-transmission periods.

This clone came up many times. The protein that TCRdb holds for this DNA derives from a much larger clone and differs from the translated DNA at residue 7, which likely indicates a read error; the protein shown here is translated from the DNA. TCRdb re-called the multiplex PCR reads through CATT. Among over 45,000 delta-chain clones listed, 1.6% were seen once. The sequenced sample consisted of gamma-delta T cells from blood. The origin of this receptor is a pool of human donors (malaria-infected and uninfected, not separated).

The CDR3 is CAFVAGMKRVIF. The CDR3 region has the DNA TGTGCCTTTGTAGCTGGGATGAAGAGGGTCATCTTT. The V gene call is TRDV3, and the J gene call is absent. The V gene's germline CDR1 is TVYSNPD and CDR2 GDNSRS (reference sequence). The CDR3 totals 12 residues.